This TCR beta chain was profiled in a study of T cells in Graves' hyperthyroidism and ophthalmopathy. Study findings and constraints: The model made its ophthalmopathy prediction, and onset followed a median around 6.9 months later.

In this sample, this clonotype turned up many times. What it binds is not known. Subjects with ophthalmopathy showed a Clinical Activity Score no lower than 3, a NOSPECS grade no lower than 4, and a duration shorter than 3 months. Pregnant or lactating patients were excluded, as were those with uncontrolled infection or other autoimmune disease. Diagnoses were made from clinical symptoms, serum measures (thyroxine and TRAb), thyroid ultrasound and orbital computed tomography. Germline V gives CDR1 SQVTM, CDR2 ANQGSEA. The CDR3 has 12 residues. Trimming shortened V by 5 bases and J by 3 bases, and 11 bases separated the two germline ends. TCR beta CDR3 region amplification was performed from RNA transcripts. The HTBI primer set served for first-round RT-PCR of the TCR CDR3. TCRdb ran MiXCR on the multiplex PCR reads and lists one entry per CDR3 protein. The table lists 300,000 to 350,000 distinct CDR3 sequences, 15% to 20% of them singletons, with less than 20% in the top ten.

The chain couples TRBV29-1 to TRBJ2-7; D is unclear. This receptor was taken from a woman aged 40 to 50 with Graves' ophthalmopathy. The sequencing input was blood. CDR3 bases: TGCAGCGTTAGTAATCCTGGCTACGAGCAGTACTTC. It specifies CSVSNPGYEQYF.